These T cell receptor beta chains were read from a single sample in a study of CD8+CD57+ T cells in acquired aplastic anemia. From the reads, TCRdb called clonotypes with MiXCR, one entry per CDR3 protein. The profile shows fewer than 200,000 distinct CDR3 sequences, just under 45% of them singletons. The sample taken for sequencing was sorted CD4+, CD8+, or CD8+CD57+ T cells (not recorded which) from PBMCs. The receptor set was obtained from a human donor in good health. Both conserved end residues are part of each CDR3. The order of the fields is J gene, V gene, D gene, clone size, CDR3 protein. D genes are given only for firm matches. Some rows mark clone size as missing; the rest say once, few, many or name a class of expanded clone.

J gene: TRBJ2-1
V gene: TRBV7-2
D gene: TRBD2
clone size: -
CDR3 protein: CASRLAGGDEQFF

J gene: TRBJ2-1
V gene: TRBV7-9
D gene: TRBD1
clone size: many
CDR3 protein: CASSNRGQVVSSYNEQFF

J gene: TRBJ1-6
V gene: TRBV6-1
D gene: -
clone size: -
CDR3 protein: CASSEARATDSPLHF

J gene: TRBJ1-2
V gene: TRBV2
D gene: -
clone size: once
CDR3 protein: CASTGTPAFNYGYTF

J gene: TRBJ2-2
V gene: TRBV29-1
D gene: -
clone size: -
CDR3 protein: CSVVSPRTGELFF

J gene: TRBJ1-3
V gene: TRBV27
D gene: TRBD1
clone size: -
CDR3 protein: CASSFRKGQGIGNTIYF

J gene: TRBJ2-1
V gene: TRBV5-1
D gene: -
clone size: many
CDR3 protein: CASSLEGPASPRNEQFF

J gene: TRBJ1-6
V gene: TRBV19
D gene: -
clone size: -
CDR3 protein: CASSPIQGSPLHF

J gene: TRBJ1-6
V gene: TRBV4-1
D gene: TRBD1
clone size: -
CDR3 protein: CASSLEDRSYNSPLHF

J gene: TRBJ1-2
V gene: TRBV5-4
D gene: -
clone size: -
CDR3 protein: CASSSDGVNYGYTF

J gene: TRBJ2-5
V gene: TRBV24-1
D gene: TRBD2
clone size: -
CDR3 protein: CATRPTGLAGGNEYF

J gene: TRBJ1-1
V gene: TRBV7-6
D gene: TRBD1
clone size: many
CDR3 protein: CASSFRDSTEAFF

J gene: TRBJ1-1
V gene: TRBV19
D gene: -
clone size: -
CDR3 protein: CASSFSMNTEAFF

J gene: TRBJ1-5
V gene: TRBV7-2
D gene: -
clone size: -
CDR3 protein: CASSLGTTQHF

J gene: TRBJ2-7
V gene: TRBV12-3/TRBV12-4
D gene: -
clone size: many
CDR3 protein: CASSLGGGIYEQYF

J gene: TRBJ1-1
V gene: TRBV27
D gene: -
clone size: few
CDR3 protein: CASSFFNYQGSMVNTEAFF

J gene: TRBJ2-7
V gene: TRBV7-8
D gene: -
clone size: -
CDR3 protein: CASSFSEVYEQYF

J gene: TRBJ1-3
V gene: TRBV25-1
D gene: -
clone size: once
CDR3 protein: CASSPPGPSSGNTIYF

J gene: TRBJ1-6
V gene: TRBV7-2
D gene: TRBD1
clone size: once
CDR3 protein: CASSPPDRRNSPLHF

J gene: TRBJ2-5
V gene: TRBV10-3
D gene: -
clone size: -
CDR3 protein: CAISEGEQETQYF